The T cell receptor beta chain under discussion was sequenced for a study of metastatic and nonmetastatic thyroid tumors. Findings and caveats of the study: Compared with benign nodules, malignant thyroid tumors were reported to have significantly higher TCR beta diversity in both blood and tumor.

The germline V and J ends were trimmed by 3 bases and 7 bases, with 16 bases remaining between them. The CDR3 is 15 amino acids. Germline assignment: CDR1 MDHEN and CDR2 SYDVKM. No patient had received any treatment before thyroid surgery. Remarks on this clone: The target antigen is unknown.

Original methodology: Clinicopathological groups supplied CDR3 differences that were used to build a distant-metastasis classifier for papillary thyroid cancer. TCRdb ran MiXCR on the PCR reads. Clone size and V and J calls follow TCRdb, not the original study. This table has 35,000 to 55,000 clones, 24% appearing once. This TCR derives from a male donor with papillary thyroid cancer or a benign thyroid nodule (not recorded which). Some clones in this sample may be carry-over from other donors' samples. The rearrangement joins TRBV28 to TRBJ1-5; D not certain. The sample taken for sequencing was blood. The CDR3 spells CASSFVVQAHQPQHF. CDR3 bases: TGTGCCAGCAGTTTCGTGGTCCAGGCCCACCAGCCCCAGCATTTT.